Presented here are 5 T cell receptor beta chains from one specimen sequenced in a study of blood T cells in healthy people across ages. A sample-barcoded 5' primer and a J-beta primer mix were used in a second PCR of roughly 6 to 11 cycles. TCRdb used MiXCR to reprocess the 5' RACE reads, holding one entry per CDR3 protein. The sample includes fewer than 1,200,000 distinct CDR3 sequences, under 30% of them seen just once. These same data were also listed under a study on T cells of mothers and their children.

The specimen sequenced was blood. Every receptor here comes from a girl aged 2 to 10 in good health.

This clonotype was picked up a small number of times. This sequence joins TRBV24-1 and TRBJ2-3, with D hard to call. The CDR3 has 15 amino acids. CDR1 and CDR2 from the germline V gene are KGHDR and SFDVKD. The ends were cut back, 0 bases at V and 3 bases at J, with 9 bases in the middle. The CDR3 nucleotides read TGTGCCACCAGTGATTTGGACACGGCGACAGATACGCAGTATTTT. This translates into CATSDLDTATDTQYF.

This clonotype has a handful of counts. The gene calls are TRBV5-1 and TRBJ2-5; 11 positions agree with TRBD2. Trimming at V came to 4 bases and at J to 2 bases, leaving 4 bases not matched to a gene. The CDR3 spans 15 residues. Germline V gene data show CDR1 as SGHRS and CDR2 as YFSETQ. CDR3 bases: TGCGCCAGCAGCCTGACTAGCGGGGTTCAAGAGACCCAGTACTTC. Protein sequence: CASSLTSGVQETQYF.

In this sample, this clonotype turned up a few times. The chain carries TRBV2 and TRBJ1-2, with TRBD1 as a possible D gene (6 bases). Germline V lookup: CDR1 SNHLY, CDR2 FYNNEI. V was trimmed by 7 bases and J by 4 bases, leaving 19 bases between them. The CDR3 is made up of 15 amino acids. The CDR3 protein is CASTSSGGHFYGYTF. In DNA form, the CDR3 reads TGTGCCAGCACCTCCTCCGGGGGACACTTCTATGGCTACACCTTC.

There are a few counts of this clonotype. This chain links TRBV24-1 with TRBJ2-2; D not certain. CDR1 is KGHDR, CDR2 SFDVKD, per germline. V was shortened by 9 bases and J by 2 bases, with 12 bases between the two germline ends. This CDR3 contains 14 residues. CDR3 in amino acids: CATGGIYNTGELFF. The CDR3 DNA reads TGTGCCACCGGTGGGATATATAACACCGGGGAGCTGTTTTTT.

This clonotype was counted between two and nine times. V usage is TRBV6-6 and J usage is TRBJ2-5; D not certain. The CDR3 has 14 residues. CDR1 is MNHNY and CDR2 is SVGAGI in the germline V gene (reference sequence). Trimming shortened V by 0 bases and J by 5 bases, and 10 bases separated the two germline ends. The CDR3 DNA is TGTGCCAGCAGTTACTCGTTTGAGGCTGAGACCCAGTACTTC. It yields the protein CASSYSFEAETQYF.